This T cell receptor beta chain is from a study of T cell responses to AZD1222 COVID-19 vaccine. Findings of the study overall: Sampled repertoires all dated from after the peak T cell response. Clonal diversity was possibly underestimated, and the donors were mostly white British, with more females.

Produced via immunoSEQ multiplex PCR; TCRdb's table is partial and in-frame only. The sample includes about 100,000 clones, 80% to 90% seen only once; the top ten take about 16%. CDR3 length: 14 residues. The V gene lost 5 bases and the J gene lost 1 base, with 11 bases spanning the gap. The germline gives CDR1 SEHNR, CDR2 FQNEAQ (reference sequence). Turning to this clone: Its antigen is still unknown.

The sequences come from peripheral blood, collected on day 0 of AZD1222 vaccination. The source of this sequence is an adult in good health. The rearrangement joins TRBV7-9 to TRBJ1-1, with D perhaps TRBD1 (5 bases). CDR3 bases: TGTGCCAGCAGCATCGACAGCCCGAACACTGAAGCTTTCTTT. This gives the protein CASSIDSPNTEAFF.